The sequence of this T cell receptor (beta chain) was determined in a study of blood T cell repertoires in COVID-19. Study at large: Acute-phase and convalescent COVID-19 samples originated in the United States, Italy and Spain. The cDNA or gDNA used as material had been derived from T cells, B-cell-depleted T cells, or PBMCs.

Trimming pared 1 base from V and 1 base from J, leaving 8 bases between. CDR1 and CDR2 (germline): SGDLS, YYNGEE. This CDR3 is 15 amino acids long. Per the original data handling: For nucleated cells, counts were estimated from reference gene primer amplification. Assay: immunoSEQ multiplex PCR; the TCRdb copy retains only in-frame clones and omits some. From that table come the V and J calls and clone size; the DNA was used to work out D and trimming. The data show roughly 250,000 clones, approximately 85% seen once. In Seattle, patients joined the study during active infection and were tracked longitudinally.

Material for sequencing was peripheral blood. This clonotype originated in a human donor with COVID-19, enrolled during active disease. The donor label of this sample is uncertain. J is TRBJ2-2 and V is TRBV9, with a possible D match to TRBD2 (5 bases). CDR3 nucleotides: TGTGCCAGCAGCGTATCCGGGGTGAACACCGGGGAGCTGTTTTTT. It specifies CASSVSGVNTGELFF.